The 14 T cell receptor beta chains below come from one sample, sequenced in a study of blood T cell repertoires in COVID-19. Assay used: immunoSEQ multiplex PCR; TCRdb lists only in-frame clones, some missing. The repertoire holds some 93,000 clones, with approximately 84% as singletons. The sample taken for sequencing was peripheral blood. These receptors were taken from a man between 65 and 80 years old with acute or convalescent COVID-19.

The chain couples TRBV4-1 to TRBJ1-5; a possible D gene is TRBD1 (6 bases). Trimming stripped 3 bases from V and 0 bases from J, with 9 bases between. This CDR3 contains 15 residues. The V gene's germline CDR1 is MGHRA and CDR2 YSYEKL. The CDR3 DNA sequence: TGCGCCAGCAGCCATAACAGGGATAGCAATCAGCCCCAGCATTTT. It yields the protein CASSHNRDSNQPQHF.

The chain carries TRBV28 and TRBJ2-7; TRBD2 agrees at 11 bases. Per the germline V gene, CDR1 is MDHEN and CDR2 is SYDVKM. The trim removed 4 bases at V and 2 bases at J, leaving 7 bases unmatched. The CDR3 consists of 16 residues. CDR3 coding DNA: TGTGCCAGCAGTTCCCTACTAGCGGGAGTTCCCTACGAGCAGTACTTC. Translation gives CASSSLLAGVPYEQYF.

The genes are TRBV9 and TRBJ1-6; D is possibly TRBD1 (5 bases). CDR1 SGDLS and CDR2 YYNGEE come from the germline V gene. The CDR3 runs to 15 residues. The germline V and J ends were trimmed by 3 bases and 5 bases, with 12 bases remaining between them. The CDR3 is CASSAETANNSPLHF. The CDR3 bases are TGTGCCAGCAGCGCGGAGACAGCGAATAATTCACCCCTCCACTTT.

This chain uses TRBV11-1 with TRBJ2-5; unclear D gene. Germline V lookup: CDR1 SGHAT, CDR2 FQDESV (reference sequence). Trimming removed 6 bases at V and 8 bases at J, with 25 bases between. The CDR3 is 16 amino acids. CDR3: CASSSTPERIAQTQYF. CDR3 nucleotides: TGTGCCAGCAGTAGTACCCCGGAGAGGATCGCTCAAACCCAGTACTTC. Supplemented by reference TRBV11-1 and TRBJ2-5, the full variable domain reads EAEVAQSPRYKITEKSQAVAFWCDPISGHATLYWYRQILGQGPELLVQFQDESVVDDSQLPKDRFSAERLKGVDSTLKIQPAELGDSAMYLCASSSTPERIAQTQYFGPGTRLLVL.

The rearrangement uses TRBV4-3 and TRBJ2-1, with 8 positions matching TRBD2. The CDR3 is 16 residues long. Losses at the gene ends were 4 bases for V and 8 bases for J; bases not matched to a gene: 13. The germline CDR1 and CDR2 sequences are LGHNA and YSLEER. CDR3 sequence reads: CASSRFRTGGVDEQFF. The CDR3, as DNA: TGCGCCAGCAGCCGCTTCAGGACGGGAGGGGTAGATGAGCAGTTCTTC.

The V and J genes are TRBV19 and TRBJ2-5; 7 bases are shared with TRBD1. The CDR3 sequence is 14 residues long. Germline lookup yields CDR1 LNHDA and CDR2 SQIVND (reference sequence). J lost 5 bases, V lost 6 bases, and 9 bases had no gene match. The DNA for the CDR3 is TGTGCCAGTAGCATGGACAGGAGAAGGGAGACCCAGTACTTC. Encoded protein: CASSMDRRRETQYF.

The J gene is TRBJ2-3, the V gene TRBV6-5; D is perhaps TRBD2 (5 bases). The CDR3 loop spans 15 amino acids. Between the trimmed V and J ends, which lost 3 bases and 10 bases, there was a span of 20 bases. Per germline, CDR1 MNHEY and CDR2 SVGAGI. The DNA for the CDR3 is TGTGCCAGCAGTTATTCGACGGCCCGGGATGGATCGCAGTATTTT. The encoded protein is CASSYSTARDGSQYF.

J is TRBJ2-1 and V is TRBV27; 7 nucleotides agree with TRBD2. The trim removed 2 bases at V and 4 bases at J, leaving 11 bases unmatched. The V gene's germline CDR1 is MNHEY and CDR2 SMNVEV (reference sequence). The CDR3 has 17 residues. The CDR3 spells CASSLGTGRGGYNEQFF. CDR3 nucleotides: TGTGCCAGCAGTTTAGGTACGGGGCGGGGAGGGTACAATGAGCAGTTCTTC.

The chain recombines TRBV6-2 or TRBV6-3 with TRBJ1-2; unclear D gene. Germline V gives CDR1 MNHEY, CDR2 SVGEGT. This CDR3 spans 14 amino acids. The V and J ends lost 5 bases and 8 bases respectively, with 18 bases between them. The CDR3 region has the DNA TGTGCCAGCAGTCCCTGGAGCTTGGAGGCGGGCTACACCTTC. This codes for CASSPWSLEAGYTF.

The chain is built from TRBV3-1 (or the pseudogene TRBV3-2) and TRBJ1-2, with D perhaps matching TRBD1 (5 bases). There are 15 residues in the CDR3. Germline CDR1 LGHDT, CDR2 YNNKEL (reference sequence). V lost 5 bases, J lost 4 bases, and 17 bases lay in between. Here the CDR3 DNA reads TGTGCCAGCAGCACAACTATGACAGATCTCTATGGCTACACCTTC. Translation gives CASSTTMTDLYGYTF.

This clone was counted a single time. The DNA for the CDR3 is TGTGCCAGCAGCTTACGTCGAGGACTCTACGAGCAGTACTTC. It codes for CASSLRRGLYEQYF. The chain couples TRBV13 to TRBJ2-7; a weak D match, TRBD2 (5 bases). Trimming pared 2 bases from V and 3 bases from J, leaving 11 bases between. There are 14 residues in the CDR3. Germline V lookup: CDR1 PRHDT, CDR2 FYEKMQ (reference sequence).

The rearrangement links TRBV28 to TRBJ2-1; 7 nucleotides agree with TRBD1. V shed 5 bases, J shed 8 bases, and the junction held 3 bases outside the gene matches. Germline V CDR1 and CDR2: MDHEN, SYDVKM. The CDR3 spans 12 residues. The CDR3 is CASSRQGHEQFF. CDR3 sequence (DNA): TGTGCCAGCAGTAGACAGGGCCATGAGCAGTTCTTC.

The chain couples TRBV12-3 or TRBV12-4 to TRBJ2-3; D gene uncertain. The CDR3 has 12 residues. Between the trimmed V and J ends, which lost 8 bases and 1 base, there was a span of 7 bases. Here the CDR3 reads CASHRGTDTQYF. For the CDR3, the DNA is TGTGCCAGCCACAGAGGCACAGATACGCAGTATTTT.

This clone was counted between two and nine times. The V gene is TRBV7-8, the J gene TRBJ1-1, with no clear D. The CDR3 loop spans 14 amino acids. Germline V gene data show CDR1 as SGHVS and CDR2 as FQNEAQ. Trimming removed 4 bases at V and 0 bases at J, with 9 bases between. The chain's CDR3 is CASSYTLVNTEAFF. In DNA form, the CDR3 reads TGTGCCAGCAGCTATACCCTAGTGAACACTGAAGCTTTCTTT.